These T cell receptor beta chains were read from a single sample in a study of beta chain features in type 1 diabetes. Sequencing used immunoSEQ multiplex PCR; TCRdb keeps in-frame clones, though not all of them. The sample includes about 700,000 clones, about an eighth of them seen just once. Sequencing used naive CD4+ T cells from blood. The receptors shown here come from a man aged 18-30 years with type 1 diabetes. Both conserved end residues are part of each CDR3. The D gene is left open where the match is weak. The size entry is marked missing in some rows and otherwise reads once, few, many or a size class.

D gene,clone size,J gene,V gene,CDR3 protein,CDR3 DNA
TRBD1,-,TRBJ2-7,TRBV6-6,CASRSGTGAYEQYF,TGTGCCAGCAGGTCCGGGACAGGGGCCTACGAGCAGTACTTC
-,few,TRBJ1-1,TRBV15,CATSRDWGGTTEAFF,TGTGCCACCAGCAGAGATTGGGGTGGGACGACTGAAGCTTTCTTT
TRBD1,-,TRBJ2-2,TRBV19,CASSRQGTGELFF,TGTGCCAGTAGTAGACAGGGAACCGGGGAGCTGTTTTTT
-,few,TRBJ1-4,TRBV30,CAWSRTGEKLFF,TGTGCCTGGTCCAGGACGGGGGAAAAACTGTTTTTT
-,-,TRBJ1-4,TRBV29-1,CSVDLGEKLFF,TGCAGCGTTGATTTAGGAGAAAAACTGTTTTTT
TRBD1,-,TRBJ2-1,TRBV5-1,CASSLGDRNNEQFF,TGCGCCAGCAGCTTGGGGGACAGAAACAATGAGCAGTTCTTC
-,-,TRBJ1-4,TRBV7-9,CASSLIRAGVDLNEKLFF,TGTGCCAGCAGCCTAATCCGGGCAGGGGTTGACCTTAATGAAAAACTGTTTTTT
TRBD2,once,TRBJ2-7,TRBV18,CASSRASGGSYEQYF,TGTGCCAGCTCAAGGGCTAGCGGGGGGTCCTACGAGCAGTACTTC
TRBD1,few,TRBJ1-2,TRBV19,CASTPGGGQNYGYTF,TGTGCCAGTACCCCCGGGGGGGGACAGAACTATGGCTACACCTTC
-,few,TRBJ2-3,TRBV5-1,CASTTGRDTQYF,TGCGCCAGCACCACCGGTAGGGATACGCAGTATTTT
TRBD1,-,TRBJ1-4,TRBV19,CASSRTGGASNEKLFF,TGTGCCAGTAGTCGGACAGGGGGCGCTTCTAATGAAAAACTGTTTTTT
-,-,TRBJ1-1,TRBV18,CASSLTGDTEAFF,TGTGCCAGCTCTCTAACTGGGGACACTGAAGCTTTCTTT
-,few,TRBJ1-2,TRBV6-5,CASSYGQRWGGYTF,TGTGCCAGCAGTTACGGGCAGAGGTGGGGTGGCTACACCTTC
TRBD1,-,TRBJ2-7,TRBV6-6,CASRNTDRGGNEQYF,TGTGCCAGCAGGAACACGGACAGGGGAGGGAACGAGCAGTACTTC
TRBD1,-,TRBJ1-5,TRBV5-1,CASSLGTTGADQPQHF,TGCGCCAGCAGCTTGGGGACAACAGGGGCCGATCAGCCCCAGCATTTT
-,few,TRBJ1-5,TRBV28,CASSPGGGQKPQHF,TGTGCCAGCAGCCCCGGAGGGGGGCAGAAGCCCCAGCATTTT
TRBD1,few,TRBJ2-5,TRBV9,CASSSGQGPPRETQYF,TGTGCCAGCAGCTCCGGACAGGGGCCGCCGAGGGAGACCCAGTACTTC
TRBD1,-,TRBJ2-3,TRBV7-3,CASRPPGQSTDTQYF,TGTGCCAGCAGGCCTCCGGGACAGTCCACAGATACGCAGTATTTT
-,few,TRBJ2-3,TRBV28,CASSLGGDSTDTQYF,TGTGCCAGCAGTTTGGGGGGCGACAGCACAGATACGCAGTATTTT
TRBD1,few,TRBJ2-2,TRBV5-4,CASSSGQGDGAGELFF,TGTGCCAGCAGCTCGGGACAGGGGGATGGGGCCGGGGAGCTGTTTTTT
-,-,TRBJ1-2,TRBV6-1,CATPDPSYGYTF,TGTGCCACTCCGGATCCTAGCTATGGCTACACCTTC
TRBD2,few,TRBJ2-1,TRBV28,CASSPPGLAGTDEQFF,TGTGCCAGCAGTCCCCCCGGACTAGCGGGGACTGATGAGCAGTTCTTC
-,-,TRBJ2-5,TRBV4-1,CASSQVASRSQETQYF,TGCGCCAGCAGCCAAGTTGCGAGTCGGTCACAAGAGACCCAGTACTTC
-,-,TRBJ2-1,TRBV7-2,CASSLAPRSNNEQFF,TGTGCCAGCAGCTTAGCGCCAAGGTCGAACAATGAGCAGTTCTTC
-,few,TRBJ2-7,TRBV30,CAWSPGGAEQYF,TGTGCCTGGAGCCCTGGGGGCGCCGAGCAGTACTTC
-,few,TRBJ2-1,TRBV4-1,CASSQVGQFENEQFF,TGCGCCAGCAGCCAAGTGGGGCAGTTTGAGAATGAGCAGTTCTTC
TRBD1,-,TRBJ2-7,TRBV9,CASSTNRGYEQYF,TGTGCCAGCAGCACTAACAGGGGGTACGAGCAGTACTTC
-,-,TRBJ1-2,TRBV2,CASMTEDYGYTF,TGTGCCAGCATGACGGAAGACTATGGCTACACCTTC
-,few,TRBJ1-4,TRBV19,CASSILQGTNEKLFF,TGTGCCAGTAGTATCCTGCAGGGGACTAATGAAAAACTGTTTTTT
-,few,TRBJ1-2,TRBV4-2,CASLPSFGRVSGYTF,TGTGCCAGCCTACCCTCCTTTGGGCGTGTCAGTGGCTACACCTTC
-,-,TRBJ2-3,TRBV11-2,CASSLGGLRLSGDTQYF,TGTGCCAGCAGCTTGGGGGGACTCCGGCTCAGTGGCGATACGCAGTATTTT
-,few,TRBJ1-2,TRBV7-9,CASSLGGVTGSIRYGYTF,TGTGCCAGCAGCTTAGGAGGCGTGACAGGATCAATTCGCTATGGCTACACCTTC
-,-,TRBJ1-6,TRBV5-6,CASFEQFSYNSPLHF,TGTGCCAGCTTCGAACAGTTCTCCTATAATTCACCCCTCCACTTT
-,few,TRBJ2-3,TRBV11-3,CASSLAATGLKLRFTQCF,TGTGCCAGCAGCTTAGCCGCGACAGGACTTAAACTACGGTTTACGCAGTGTTTT
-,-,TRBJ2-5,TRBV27,CASSFQSGWGETQYF,TGTGCCAGCAGTTTCCAGTCCGGGTGGGGAGAGACCCAGTACTTC
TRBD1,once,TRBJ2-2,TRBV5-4,CASSFSLGQGLSGELFF,TGTGCCAGCAGCTTTTCTTTGGGACAGGGTTTATCCGGGGAGCTGTTTTTT
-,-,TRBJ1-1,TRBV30,CAWTSDSSRMNTEAFF,TGTGCCTGGACCTCTGACAGTTCCCGCATGAACACTGAAGCTTTCTTT
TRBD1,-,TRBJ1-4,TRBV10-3,CAISPGTGEANEKLFF,TGTGCCATCAGTCCCGGGACAGGGGAGGCTAATGAAAAACTGTTTTTT
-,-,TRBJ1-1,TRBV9,CASSAAGYMNTEAFF,TGTGCCAGCAGCGCAGCGGGGTACATGAACACTGAAGCTTTCTTT
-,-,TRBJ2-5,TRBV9,CASSPGTEETQYF,TGTGCCAGCAGCCCGGGGACTGAAGAGACCCAGTACTTC
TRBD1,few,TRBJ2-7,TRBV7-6,CASSARQGNEQYF,TGTGCCAGCAGCGCCCGACAGGGGAACGAGCAGTACTTC
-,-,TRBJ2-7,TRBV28,CASLTESSYEQYF,TGTGCCAGTCTTACAGAGAGCTCCTACGAGCAGTACTTC
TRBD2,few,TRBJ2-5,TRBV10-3,CAISDSGGKQETQYF,TGTGCCATCAGTGATAGCGGGGGGAAGCAAGAGACCCAGTACTTC
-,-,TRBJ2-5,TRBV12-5,CASGALGETQYF,TGTGCTAGTGGGGCCCTAGGGGAGACCCAGTACTTC
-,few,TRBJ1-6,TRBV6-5,CASRAGTGNSPLHF,TGTGCCAGCAGGGCCGGGACGGGTAATTCACCCCTCCACTTT
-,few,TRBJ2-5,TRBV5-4,CASSFGQAGGETQYF,TGTGCCAGCAGCTTCGGGCAGGCCGGGGGAGAGACCCAGTACTTC
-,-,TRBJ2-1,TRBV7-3,CASGTRTEEQFF,TGTGCCAGCGGCACCCGGACGGAGGAGCAGTTCTTC
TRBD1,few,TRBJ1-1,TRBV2,CASSERGQGDTEAFF,TGTGCCAGCAGTGAAAGGGGACAGGGGGACACTGAAGCTTTCTTT
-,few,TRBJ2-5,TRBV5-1,CASSLVSGSETQYF,TGCGCCAGCAGCTTGGTATCAGGGTCGGAGACCCAGTACTTC
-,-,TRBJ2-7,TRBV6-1,CASSEASGVYEQYF,TGTGCCAGCAGTGAAGCGTCGGGGGTCTACGAGCAGTACTTC
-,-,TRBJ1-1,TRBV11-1,CASSSIWAPEAFF,TGTGCCAGCAGCTCGATCTGGGCTCCTGAAGCTTTCTTT
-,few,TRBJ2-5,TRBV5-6,CASSLVGQSETQYF,TGTGCCAGCAGCTTGGTGGGTCAGAGCGAGACCCAGTACTTC
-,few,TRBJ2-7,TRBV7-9,CASSSSGTLAAYEQYF,TGTGCCAGCAGCTCCTCCGGGACATTGGCCGCCTACGAGCAGTACTTC
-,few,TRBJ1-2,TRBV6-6,CASSSPGYTF,TGTGCCAGCAGTTCACCAGGCTACACCTTC
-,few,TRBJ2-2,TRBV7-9,CASSLGDSLLSNTGELFF,TGTGCCAGCAGCTTGGGGGACTCATTGTTGTCGAACACCGGGGAGCTGTTTTTT
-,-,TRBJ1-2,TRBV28,CASSLLGGYTF,TGTGCCAGCAGTTTATTAGGTGGCTACACCTTC
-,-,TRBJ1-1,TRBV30,CAWSVMNTEAFF,TGTGCCTGGAGCGTAATGAACACTGAAGCTTTCTTT
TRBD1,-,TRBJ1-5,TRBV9,CASSAGQINQPQHF,TGTGCCAGCAGCGCGGGACAGATCAATCAGCCCCAGCATTTT
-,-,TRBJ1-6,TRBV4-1,CASSQDKGVGNNSPLHF,TGCGCCAGCAGCCAAGATAAGGGCGTAGGGAACAATTCACCCCTCCACTTT